This TCR beta chain was sequenced in a study of cytomegalovirus exposure and HLA in healthy donors. Healthy bone marrow donors made up the donor group. The PCR had 60 Vbeta and 13 Jbeta primers. Sequencing used immunoSEQ multiplex PCR; TCRdb keeps in-frame clones, though not all of them. The sample lists roughly 80,000 clones; over 70% were seen once. V dropped 6 bases and J dropped 8 bases, with 10 bases sitting between them. Germline CDR1 reads LGHNT; CDR2 reads FRNRAP. The CDR3 runs 11 residues. The source material was PBMCs. The chain is built from TRBV12-5 and TRBJ1-2; D unclear. This receptor was identified in a woman aged 40 to 50 in good health and CMV-seronegative. This chain's CDR3 is CASGHGRGYTF. CDR3 nucleotides: TGTGCTAGTGGCCACGGTCGGGGCTACACCTTC.